Sequencing of this T cell receptor (beta chain) was carried out in a study of blood T cells in healthy people across ages. Study context: About one barcoded beta molecule per two T cells came from capture by template switching.

Whole-study results and caveats: No one knew whether donors had CMV, which possibly confounded expanded clonotype changes.

In regard to this clonotype: What it binds is not known.

The total RNA that was extracted per sample amounted to at least 6 micrograms. The use of a sample-barcoded 5' primer and a J-beta primer mix characterized a second PCR of roughly 6 to 11 cycles. All cDNA molecules were each tagged by a template-switch adaptor with 12 random nucleotides. TCRdb re-derived calls from the 5' RACE reads in MiXCR, one entry per CDR3 protein. The table shows about 1 million distinct CDR3 sequences, with 35% to 50% occurring only once. Germline CDR1 reads SGDLS; CDR2 reads YYNGEE. This CDR3 has 15 residues. V dropped 2 bases and J dropped 5; count of bases not matched to a gene: 4.

The TCR originated in a woman in her sixties in good health. The rearrangement uses TRBV9 and TRBJ2-3; TRBD2 matches 11 bases. Sequencing input: blood. CDR3 DNA: TGTGCCAGCAGCGTTATAGCGGGAGGGAAAGATACGCAGTATTTT. Protein sequence: CASSVIAGGKDTQYF.